These T cell receptor beta chains were read from a single sample in a study of T cells in narcolepsy. Sequenced by immunoSEQ multiplex PCR; TCRdb stores in-frame clones only, minus some. The top ten clones hold roughly an eighth of a sample with roughly 25,000 clones, just over 60% of them seen once. Sequencing was performed on memory (CD45RA-) CD4+ T cells from blood. The receptor source for this set is a human donor in good health. Each CDR3 is given with its conserved first and last residue. Fields, in order: J gene, V gene, clone size, D gene, CDR3 protein, CDR3 DNA. D genes are given only for firm matches. Clone size is given for some rows only: seen once, a few or many times, or a class if the clone is expanded.

TRBJ1-5	TRBV28	NA	NA	CASSAATGSNQPQHF	TGTGCCAGCAGCGCCGCCACAGGGTCCAATCAGCCCCAGCATTTT
TRBJ2-7	TRBV19	NA	NA	CASSTNAGRSSYEQYF	TGTGCCAGTAGTACCAACGCGGGCCGAAGCTCCTACGAGCAGTACTTC
TRBJ2-4	TRBV6-5	NA	NA	CASSYSGIQYF	TGTGCCAGCAGTTACAGTGGCATTCAGTACTTC
TRBJ2-7	TRBV19	few	NA	CARGHEQYF	TGTGCCCGGGGGCACGAGCAGTACTTC
TRBJ2-1	TRBV10-3	once	TRBD2	CAISAGTSGVYNEQFF	TGTGCCATCAGTGCCGGGACTAGCGGGGTGTACAATGAGCAGTTCTTC
TRBJ1-4	TRBV6-6	NA	NA	CASIRGSLEKLFF	TGTGCCAGCATCCGGGGATCATTAGAAAAACTGTTTTTT
TRBJ2-3	TRBV7-2	NA	TRBD1	CASSRLVDRVADTQYF	TGTGCCAGCAGCCGGTTGGTCGACAGGGTCGCAGATACGCAGTATTTT
TRBJ1-6	TRBV5-4	few	NA	CASSRAGSSPLHF	TGTGCCAGCAGCCGAGCTGGGTCTTCACCCCTCCACTTT
TRBJ2-1	TRBV10-2	few	NA	CASSERRNNEQFF	TGCGCCAGCAGTGAAAGGCGTAACAATGAGCAGTTCTTC
TRBJ2-1	TRBV19	NA	NA	CASSASTGYGEQFF	TGTGCCAGTAGCGCCTCGACGGGGTATGGTGAGCAGTTCTTC
TRBJ1-3	TRBV19	NA	NA	CASSIDSQPSNTIYF	TGTGCCAGTAGTATAGACAGCCAACCGTCAAACACCATATATTTT
TRBJ2-2	TRBV4-1	NA	TRBD2	CASSQDSSGGAPGELFF	TGCGCCAGCAGCCAAGATTCCAGCGGGGGGGCCCCCGGGGAGCTGTTTTTT
TRBJ2-3	TRBV5-6	NA	NA	CASSLDSLDTQYF	TGTGCCAGCAGCTTGGACAGTCTCGATACGCAGTATTTT
TRBJ1-3	TRBV28	NA	NA	CATTQGFAGNTIYF	TGTGCCACGACCCAGGGGTTCGCAGGAAACACCATATATTTT
TRBJ1-6	TRBV7-2	NA	NA	CASSLKGVGSPLHF	TGTGCCAGCAGCTTAAAAGGGGTAGGTTCACCCCTCCACTTT
TRBJ2-7	TRBV19	few	TRBD1	CASSSLGDRVGRYEQYF	TGTGCCAGTAGCTCCCTCGGGGACAGGGTAGGCCGATACGAGCAGTACTTC